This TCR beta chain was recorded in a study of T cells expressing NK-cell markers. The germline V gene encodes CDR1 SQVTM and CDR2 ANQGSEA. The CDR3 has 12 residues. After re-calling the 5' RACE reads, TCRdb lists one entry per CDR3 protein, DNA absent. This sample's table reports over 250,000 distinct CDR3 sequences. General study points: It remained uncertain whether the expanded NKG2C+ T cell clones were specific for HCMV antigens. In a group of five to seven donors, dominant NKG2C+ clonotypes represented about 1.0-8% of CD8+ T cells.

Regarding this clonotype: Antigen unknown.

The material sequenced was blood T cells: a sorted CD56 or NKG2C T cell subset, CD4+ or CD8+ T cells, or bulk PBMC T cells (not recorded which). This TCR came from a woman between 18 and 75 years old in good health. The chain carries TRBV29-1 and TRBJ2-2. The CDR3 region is CSVVRLNGELFF.